The clone carrying this TCR beta chain was observed a handful of times. Its antigen remains unknown. Trimming left V 1 base short and J 8 bases short, with 12 bases between. The CDR3 has 13 amino acids. In germline, CDR1 is SGHTS, CDR2 YDEGEE. The study left out patients who had uncontrolled infection, other autoimmune disease, pregnancy or lactation. Diagnoses were established using clinical symptoms, serum thyroxine and TRAb, thyroid ultrasound and orbital computed tomography. Researchers took RNA transcripts and amplified the TCR beta CDR3 regions from them. The study used the HTBI primer set for a first-round RT-PCR of the TCR CDR3. TCRdb passed the multiplex PCR reads through MiXCR, listing each CDR3 protein once. The sample lists hundreds of thousands of distinct CDR3 sequences; approximately 13% were seen once. This sample is drawn from a study of T cells in Graves' hyperthyroidism and ophthalmopathy. General study findings and limits: Ophthalmopathy was predicted by the model a median of 6.5 months ahead of onset. Expanded thyroid clonotypes (above 0.001) were mostly also found in blood.

This chain links TRBV5-8 with TRBJ1-2; D is unclear. This sequence originates from a woman aged 18-30 years with Graves' hyperthyroidism. The specimen was blood. The CDR3 DNA reads as TGTGCCAGCAGCTTGAATCCGGCGGGCGGCTACACCTTC. It yields the protein CASSLNPAGGYTF.